Listed below are T cell receptor beta chains from one sample, sequenced in a study of OX40 agonist ivuxolimab in advanced cancers. The protocol was immunoSEQ multiplex PCR, while the TCRdb copy is restricted to in-frame clones and leaves out a portion. The sample includes nearly 45,000 clones, 75% to 85% of them seen just once. The sample in question was CD4+ or CD8+ T cells sorted from blood, obtained in a trial of the OX40 agonist ivuxolimab. These TCRs come from an adult with an advanced solid tumor such as melanoma, head and neck, liver or kidney cancer. Each CDR3 is given with its conserved first and last residue. The D gene is left open where the match is weak. The size of a clone is reported for some rows only, either as once, few or many, or as a class for expanded clones.

TRBD1	-	TRBV7-2	TRBJ1-1	TGTGCCAGCAGACCGGACAGGGGGTCGACTTTCTTT	CASRPDRGSTFF
-	-	TRBV7-2	TRBJ1-1	TGTGCCAGCAGCGCCACCTGGCAGGGCTACACTGAAGCTTTCTTT	CASSATWQGYTEAFF
TRBD1	-	TRBV18	TRBJ1-1	TGTGCCAGCTCACCAGGGACAGGAGGGAACACTGAAGCTTTCTTT	CASSPGTGGNTEAFF
TRBD1	-	TRBV5-4	TRBJ1-2	TGTGCCAGCAGCTTTCGGACAGGGGCCGTTTCGGGCTACACCTTC	CASSFRTGAVSGYTF
-	-	TRBV23-1	TRBJ1-2	TGCGCCAGCAGAGGGGTTTACCTCTATGGCTACACCTTC	CASRGVYLYGYTF
TRBD1	few	TRBV7-2	TRBJ2-1	TGTGCCAGCAGCCGACGCAGGGGGCTCGGACATGAGCAGTTCTTC	CASSRRRGLGHEQFF
-	once	TRBV5-1	TRBJ2-7	TGCGCCAGCCGTACCGGGACTCCGGCTGGGGAGCAGTACTTC	CASRTGTPAGEQYF
-	-	TRBV5-3	TRBJ2-6	TGTGCCAGAAGCTTACTGCAGGGGACTGGGGCCAACGTCCTGACTTTC	CARSLLQGTGANVLTF
-	-	TRBV28	TRBJ2-7	TGTGCCAGCAGCAGCACGGGGAAAGGCGAGCAGTACTTC	CASSSTGKGEQYF
TRBD1	-	TRBV28	TRBJ1-2	TGTGCCAGCAGTTCCCGGACAGGAGCCTATGGCTACACCTTC	CASSSRTGAYGYTF
-	-	TRBV7-9	TRBJ2-1	TGTGCCAGCAGCGAAGAGCAGTTCTTC	CASSEEQFF
-	medium-sized	TRBV29-1	TRBJ1-1	TGCAGCGTTCGAAGCGGGATGAACACTGAAGCTTTCTTT	CSVRSGMNTEAFF
-	-	TRBV5-6	TRBJ1-2	TGTGCCAGCAGCCCCCGAGGCTTCGTCTACACCTTC	CASSPRGFVYTF
-	few	TRBV27	TRBJ1-5	TGTGCCAGCAGTTTGTGGGGTTCTCAGCCCCAGCATTTT	CASSLWGSQPQHF
-	-	TRBV7-2	TRBJ1-5	TGTGCCAGCAGCATGGGACGGCGTTTGCAGCCCCAGCATTTT	CASSMGRRLQPQHF
-	-	TRBV19	TRBJ2-5	TGTGCCAGTAGAGTTCGGGCAGGAGAGTACCAAGAGACCCAGTACTTC	CASRVRAGEYQETQYF
TRBD1	-	TRBV11-3	TRBJ1-1	TGTGCCAGCAGCGCCAGGGGGCAGGGGAACACTGAAGCTTTCTTT	CASSARGQGNTEAFF
TRBD2	few	TRBV4-3	TRBJ2-2	TGCGCCAGCAGCCAACGAGCTAGCGGGGGGATAAACACCGGGGAGCTGTTTTTT	CASSQRASGGINTGELFF
-	few	TRBV7-9	TRBJ2-5	TGTGCCAGCAGCTTAAACGAAAGGCAGACCCAGTACTTC	CASSLNERQTQYF
-	-	TRBV7-7	TRBJ2-5	TGTGCCAGCAGTCCTACGGGACGATCCCAAGAGACCCAGTACTTC	CASSPTGRSQETQYF
TRBD1	-	TRBV7-9	TRBJ1-5	TGTGCCAGCAGCCAACAAGGGGGCCGGGATCAGCCCCAGCATTTT	CASSQQGGRDQPQHF
-	once	TRBV7-2	TRBJ2-5	TGTGCCAGCAGCTACCAAGAGACCCAGTACTTC	CASSYQETQYF
-	-	TRBV27	TRBJ2-3	TGTGCCAGCAAGGCGCGGGGGCCCTCGGGAGATACGCAGTATTTT	CASKARGPSGDTQYF
TRBD1	-	TRBV5-1	TRBJ1-4	TGCGCCAGCAGCAACAGGGGGGATGAAAAACTGTTTTTT	CASSNRGDEKLFF
-	-	TRBV30	TRBJ1-5	TGTGCCTGGAGTGTCCGGTCTGGGGGCTCGGTTAGCAATCAGCCCCAGCATTTT	CAWSVRSGGSVSNQPQHF
-	-	TRBV5-1	TRBJ1-5	TGCGCCAGCAGCTTGGACGGTGGTGGCAATCAGCCCCAGCATTTT	CASSLDGGGNQPQHF
TRBD1	-	TRBV7-2	TRBJ2-5	TGTGCCAGCAGCTTAGCCGCAGGGGGCTACCAAGAGACCCAGTACTTC	CASSLAAGGYQETQYF
TRBD2	-	TRBV2	TRBJ2-1	TGTGCCAGCAGTGGAGGAGCGGGAGGGATTTACAATGAGCAGTTCTTC	CASSGGAGGIYNEQFF
-	-	TRBV7-9	TRBJ2-7	TGTGCCAGCAGCTTGGGACTCTCTGGAGGGTACGAGCAGTACTTC	CASSLGLSGGYEQYF
TRBD1	-	TRBV5-1	TRBJ1-1	TGCGCCAGCAGCGCTCACGCCCAGGGGGGCGTAACGCCTAACACTGAAGCTTTCTTT	CASSAHAQGGVTPNTEAFF
TRBD1	-	TRBV13	TRBJ2-2	TGTGCCAGCAGCCAGAGACTGAAGACAGGGGCAGCGGGGGAGCTGTTTTTT	CASSQRLKTGAAGELFF
-	-	TRBV7-2	TRBJ1-5	TGTGCCAGCAGCTTAGAAAGGGGATTGAAGCCCCAGCATTTT	CASSLERGLKPQHF
-	few	TRBV4-2	TRBJ1-5	TGTGCCAGCAGCCAAGCCCGGAATCAGCCCCAGCATTTT	CASSQARNQPQHF
-	few	TRBV11-3	TRBJ2-1	TGTGCCAGCAGCTTACTGGGAGAGAATGAGCAGTTCTTC	CASSLLGENEQFF
-	-	TRBV6-6	TRBJ1-5	TGTGCCAGCAGTTTTGAGTCAGGCCGACATCAGCCCCAGCATTTT	CASSFESGRHQPQHF
-	few	TRBV7-8	TRBJ2-7	TGTGCCAGCAGCCCCACAGGCAACGAGCAGTACTTC	CASSPTGNEQYF
-	-	TRBV6-1	TRBJ2-5	TGTGCCAGCACTGCCCGGATTACCCAGTACTTC	CASTARITQYF
TRBD1	-	TRBV7-6	TRBJ1-4	TGTGCCAGCAGCCTTAACAGGGGAGGGGGTGCCACTAATGAAAAACTGTTTTTT	CASSLNRGGGATNEKLFF
-	once	TRBV30	TRBJ1-1	TGTGCCTGGATTGGGCAGGGCACTGAAGCTTTCTTT	CAWIGQGTEAFF
TRBD1	-	TRBV2	TRBJ1-2	TGTGCCAGCACTTTCACGGGACAGGGGGCTCGTGGCTACACCTTC	CASTFTGQGARGYTF
TRBD2	-	TRBV4-3	TRBJ2-1	TGCGCCAGCAGCCAAGATCTTGGGAGCGGGACCTACAATGAGCAGTTCTTC	CASSQDLGSGTYNEQFF
-	-	TRBV28	TRBJ1-1	TGTGCCAGCAGTTCGGGAGGCGGCGCCCGTGAAGCTTTCTTT	CASSSGGGAREAFF
-	-	TRBV7-9	TRBJ2-3	TGTGCCAGCAGCTTTGGGGAATCCTTTGGTCGGTTTACTACAGATACGCAGTATTTT	CASSFGESFGRFTTDTQYF
-	-	TRBV28	TRBJ2-3	TGTGCCAGCAGCTCGGCCCTATGGGGCACAGATACGCAGTATTTT	CASSSALWGTDTQYF
-	-	TRBV11-2	TRBJ2-5	TGTGCCAGCAGCTTGGGGGGGACAGTAAAGACCCAGTACTTC	CASSLGGTVKTQYF
TRBD2	-	TRBV6-5	TRBJ2-3	TGTGCCAGCAGCATTAGCGGGGCTAGCACAGATACGCAGTATTTT	CASSISGASTDTQYF
TRBD2	once	TRBV9	TRBJ2-3	TGTGCCAGCAGCGCCTGGACTAGCGGGAGTGGGACAGATACGCAGTATTTT	CASSAWTSGSGTDTQYF
TRBD1	-	TRBV10-3	TRBJ1-6	TGTGCCACCTCCCGGACAGGGGAAGACTATAATTCACCCCTCCACTTT	CATSRTGEDYNSPLHF
-	once	TRBV11-2	TRBJ2-7	TGTGCCAGCAGCGAAATCAACTACGAGCAGTACTTC	CASSEINYEQYF
-	-	TRBV28	TRBJ2-2	TGTGCCAGCAGTTTGCCCCTCCGGGGAGCTGGGGAGCTGTTTTTT	CASSLPLRGAGELFF